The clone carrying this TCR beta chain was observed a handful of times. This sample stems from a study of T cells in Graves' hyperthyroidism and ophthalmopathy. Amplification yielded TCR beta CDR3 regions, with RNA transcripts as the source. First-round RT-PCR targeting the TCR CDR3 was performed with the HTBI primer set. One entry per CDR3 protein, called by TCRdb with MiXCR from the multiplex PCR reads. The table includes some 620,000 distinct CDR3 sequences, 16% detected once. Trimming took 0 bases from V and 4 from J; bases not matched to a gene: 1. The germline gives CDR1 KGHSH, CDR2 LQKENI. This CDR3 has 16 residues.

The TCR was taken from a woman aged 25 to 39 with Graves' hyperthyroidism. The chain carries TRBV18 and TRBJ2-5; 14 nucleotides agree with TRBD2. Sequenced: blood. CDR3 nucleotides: TGTGCCAGCTCACCACCGGGACTAGCGGGAGCAGAGACCCAGTACTTC. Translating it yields CASSPPGLAGAETQYF.